Below are 8 T cell receptor beta chains sequenced from a single sample in a study of cytomegalovirus exposure and HLA in healthy donors. This table comes from immunoSEQ multiplex PCR, and its TCRdb copy is limited to in-frame clones, with some not included. The sample contains some 120,000 clones, about 83% of which appear only once. The sample was PBMCs. These receptors all stem from a woman aged 25 to 39 in good health and CMV-seronegative.

The V gene is TRBV9, the J gene TRBJ2-6; possible D gene TRBD1, 6 bases. Trimming took off 3 bases at V and 12 bases at J, with 19 bases between the two ends. The CDR3 covers 15 residues. Per germline, CDR1 SGDLS and CDR2 YYNGEE. CDR3 loop: CASSAPAQGSAVLTF. The DNA of the CDR3 is TGTGCCAGCAGCGCCCCAGCACAGGGTTCGGCCGTCCTGACTTTC.

This clone was seen a single time. The chain carries TRBV30 and TRBJ2-7; 8 bases agree with TRBD1. The V and J ends lost 1 base and 3 bases, in that order; junction bases with no gene match: 8. The CDR3 is 15 residues long. The germline V gene has CDR1 GTSNPN and CDR2 SVGIG (reference sequence). The CDR3: CAWSADRGPDYEQYF. CDR3 sequence (DNA): TGTGCCTGGAGTGCCGACAGGGGCCCGGACTACGAGCAGTACTTC.

The rearrangement joins TRBV11-2 to TRBJ1-6, with 11 bases lining up with TRBD1. The CDR3 runs to 14 residues. V was pared by 7 bases and J by 7 bases, with 3 bases of the junction left unmatched. Per germline, CDR1 SGHAT and CDR2 FQNNGV. This CDR3 reads CASTWDRGNSPLHF. As DNA, the CDR3 is TGTGCCAGCACTTGGGACAGGGGGAATTCACCCCTCCACTTT. Looking up the rest from reference TRBV11-2 and TRBJ1-6 gives the full variable domain: EAGVAQSPRYKIIEKRQSVAFWCNPISGHATLYWYQQILGQGPKLLIQFQNNGVVDDSQLPKDRFSAERLKGVDSTLKIQPAKLEDSAVYLCASTWDRGNSPLHFGNGTRLTVT.

The V and J genes are TRBV27 and TRBJ1-4, with 7 bases matching TRBD1. Looked up from germline, CDR1 is MNHEY and CDR2 is SMNVEV (reference sequence). This CDR3 has 17 residues. V trimming: 5 bases; J trimming: 4 bases; junction bases outside the gene matches: 13. The CDR3 loop is CASSIRGGRGYNEKLFF. For the CDR3, the DNA is TGTGCCAGCAGTATTCGGGGGGGCAGGGGGTATAATGAAAAACTGTTTTTT. Based on the CDR3 plus reference TRBV27 and TRBJ1-4, the full variable domain is EAQVTQNPRYLITVTGKKLTVTCSQNMNHEYMSWYRQDPGLGLRQIYYSMNVEVTDKGDVPEGYKVSRKEKRNFPLILESPSPNQTSLYFCASSIRGGRGYNEKLFFGSGTQLSVL.

The rearrangement links TRBV23-1 to TRBJ1-2; the match to TRBD1 covers 8 bases. TRBV23-1 is treated as an ORF (open reading frame) with a function not yet certain. The trim removed 3 bases at V and 1 base at J, leaving 7 bases unmatched. The CDR3 has 16 amino acids. The CDR3 sequence is CASSHPGQGGNYGYTF. The CDR3, as DNA: TGCGCCAGCAGTCATCCCGGACAGGGCGGTAACTATGGCTACACCTTC.

The chain uses TRBV4-1 and TRBJ2-7; TRBD2 matches 7 bases. The V gene's germline CDR1 is MGHRA and CDR2 YSYEKL. The length of the CDR3 is 15 residues. J lost 5 bases, V lost 4 bases, and 11 bases had no gene match. The CDR3 DNA reads as TGCGCCAGCAGCCCCAGGGAGCGGGGAATAGACGAGCAGTACTTC. Its translation is CASSPRERGIDEQYF.

The chain combines TRBV29-1 with TRBJ1-2; no clear D gene. Germline loops: CDR1 SQVTM, CDR2 ANQGSEA. CDR3 size: 12 residues. Trimming removed 0 bases at V and 3 bases at J, with 5 bases between. The CDR3 protein is CSVEDRDYGYTF. The DNA of the CDR3 is TGCAGCGTTGAAGATAGAGACTATGGCTACACCTTC. Full variable domain (rest looked up from reference TRBV29-1 and TRBJ1-2): SAVISQKPSRDICQRGTSLTIQCQVDSQVTMMFWYRQQPGQSLTLIATANQGSEATYESGFVIDKFPISRPNLTFSTLTVSNMSPEDSSIYLCSVEDRDYGYTFGSGTRLTVV.

The V and J genes are TRBV29-1 and TRBJ1-2; D remains ambiguous. The CDR3 runs to 18 residues. V lost 1 base, J lost 4 bases, and 25 bases lay in between. CDR1 SQVTM and CDR2 ANQGSEA come from the germline V gene. The CDR3 sequence is CSVEAPGDFSRRFYGYTF. The CDR3 region has the DNA TGCAGCGTTGAAGCCCCCGGGGATTTTTCTCGGAGGTTCTATGGCTACACCTTC.